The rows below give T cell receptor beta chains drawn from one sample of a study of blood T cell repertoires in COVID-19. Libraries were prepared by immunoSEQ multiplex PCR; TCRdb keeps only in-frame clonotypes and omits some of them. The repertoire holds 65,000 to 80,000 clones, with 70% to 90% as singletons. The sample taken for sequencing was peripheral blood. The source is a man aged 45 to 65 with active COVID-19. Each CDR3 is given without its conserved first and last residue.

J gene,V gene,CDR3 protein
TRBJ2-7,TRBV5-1,ASRRTSGDSYEQY
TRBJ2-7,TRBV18,ASSPRGGGYEQY
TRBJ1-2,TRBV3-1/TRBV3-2,ASSQADSFYGYT
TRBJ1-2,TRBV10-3,AISPGVDMGYT
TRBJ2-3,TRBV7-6,ASSPSGNRDTQY
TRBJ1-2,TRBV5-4,ASSTRGGSYGYT
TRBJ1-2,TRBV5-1,ASSLRGQEINYGYT
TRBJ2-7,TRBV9,ASSPEGTGGVGEQY
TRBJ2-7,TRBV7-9,ASSRHYEQY
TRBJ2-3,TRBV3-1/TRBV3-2,ASSQYTRTDTQY
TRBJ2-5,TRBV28,ASSLSLETQY
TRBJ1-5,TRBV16,ASSHITGPQPQH
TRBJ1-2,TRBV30,ALARDRTHNYGYT
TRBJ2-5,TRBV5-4,ASSLDYRGGQETQY
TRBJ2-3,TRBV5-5,ASSVSSGSTDTQY
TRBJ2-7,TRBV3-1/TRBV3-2,ASSQGPTAWDEQY
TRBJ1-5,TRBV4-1,ASSQGTVLEQPQH
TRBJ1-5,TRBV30,AWSVQGNQPQH
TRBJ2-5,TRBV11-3,ASSFLGGMETQY
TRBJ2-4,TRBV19,ASSLSGGMSIQY
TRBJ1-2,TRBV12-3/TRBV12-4,ASSSGATSYT
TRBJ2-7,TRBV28,ASSWGLAGSLSYEQY
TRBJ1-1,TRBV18,ASSPRTGENTEAF
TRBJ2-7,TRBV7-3,ASSLSHTYEQY
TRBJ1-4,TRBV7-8,ASSLGTAEKLF
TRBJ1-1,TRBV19,ASSIRAGGLESEAF
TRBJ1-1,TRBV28,ASSLGGGKNTEAF
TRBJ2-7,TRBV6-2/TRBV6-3,ASSYGGQGLHEQY
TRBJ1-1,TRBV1,TSSQVAGGQGEAF
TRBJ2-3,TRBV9,ASSADTLHPTDTQY
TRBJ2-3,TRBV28,ASSGYGSPVTDTQY
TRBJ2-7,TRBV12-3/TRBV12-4,ASSFSPGYEQY
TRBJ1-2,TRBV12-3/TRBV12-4,ASSRQGVYGYT
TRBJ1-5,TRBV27,ASGKAVSNQPQH
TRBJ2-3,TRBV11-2,ASSLIPGGADTQY
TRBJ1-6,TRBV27,ASSARGENSPLH
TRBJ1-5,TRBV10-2,ASGQGARGNQPQH
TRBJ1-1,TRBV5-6,ASSPGTAEAF
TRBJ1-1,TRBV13,ASSLVATEAF
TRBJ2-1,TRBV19,ASNPRDRAYNEQF
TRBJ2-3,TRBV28,ASSAGKDTQY
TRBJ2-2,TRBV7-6,ASSLGRLVRAGELF
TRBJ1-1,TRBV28,ASSLLFPVNTEAF
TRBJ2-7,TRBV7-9,ASSSTDRSYEQY
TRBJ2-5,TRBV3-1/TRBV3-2,ASSQGSIQETQY
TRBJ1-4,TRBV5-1,ASSSTGLSNEKLF
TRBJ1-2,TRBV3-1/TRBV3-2,ASSQVSGEGYT
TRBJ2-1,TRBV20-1,SANFRNEQF
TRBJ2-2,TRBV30,AWRRSGNTGELF
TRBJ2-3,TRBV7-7,ASSLGLADTDTQY
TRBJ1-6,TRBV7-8,ASSQGTYNSPLH
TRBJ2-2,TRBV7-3,ASSLTRVPNTGELF
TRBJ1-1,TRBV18,ASSRGGEAF
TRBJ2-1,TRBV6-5,ASAIASYVQQQF